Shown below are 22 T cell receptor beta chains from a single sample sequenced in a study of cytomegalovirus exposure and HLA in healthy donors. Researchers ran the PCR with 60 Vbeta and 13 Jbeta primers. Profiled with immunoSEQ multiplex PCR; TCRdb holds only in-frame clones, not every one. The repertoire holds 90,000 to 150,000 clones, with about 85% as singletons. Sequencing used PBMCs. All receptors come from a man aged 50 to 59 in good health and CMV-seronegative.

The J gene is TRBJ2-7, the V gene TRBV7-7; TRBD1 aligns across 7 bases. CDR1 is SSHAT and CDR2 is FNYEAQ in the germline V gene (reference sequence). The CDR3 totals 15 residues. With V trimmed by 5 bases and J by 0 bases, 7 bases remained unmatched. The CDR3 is CASSQGTAASYEQYF. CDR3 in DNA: TGTGCCAGCAGCCAAGGGACAGCAGCCTCCTACGAGCAGTACTTC.

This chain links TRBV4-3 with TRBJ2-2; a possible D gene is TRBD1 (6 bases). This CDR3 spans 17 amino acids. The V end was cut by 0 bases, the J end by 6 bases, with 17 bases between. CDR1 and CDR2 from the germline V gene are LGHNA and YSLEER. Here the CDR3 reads CASSQDLKRKGAGELFF. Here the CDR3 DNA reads TGCGCCAGCAGCCAAGATTTAAAGCGGAAGGGGGCCGGGGAGCTGTTTTTT.

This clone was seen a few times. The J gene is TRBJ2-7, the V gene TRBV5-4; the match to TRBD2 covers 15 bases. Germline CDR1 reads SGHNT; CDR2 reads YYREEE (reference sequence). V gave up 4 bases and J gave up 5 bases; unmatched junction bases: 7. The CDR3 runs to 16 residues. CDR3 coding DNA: TGTGCCAGCAGCCCCGGACTAGCGGGAGGGCTACACGAGCAGTACTTC. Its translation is CASSPGLAGGLHEQYF. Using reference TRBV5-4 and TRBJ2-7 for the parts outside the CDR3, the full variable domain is ETGVTQSPTHLIKTRGQQVTLRCSSQSGHNTVSWYQQALGQGPQFIFQYYREEENGRGNFPPRFSGLQFPNYSSELNVNALELDDSALYLCASSPGLAGGLHEQYFGPGTRLTVT.

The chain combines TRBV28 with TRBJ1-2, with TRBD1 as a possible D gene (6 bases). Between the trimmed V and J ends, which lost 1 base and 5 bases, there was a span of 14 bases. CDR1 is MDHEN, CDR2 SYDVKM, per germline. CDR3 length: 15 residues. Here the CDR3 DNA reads TGTGCCAGCAGTTTATTCAGGGGATTAGGATATGGCTACACCTTC. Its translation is CASSLFRGLGYGYTF.

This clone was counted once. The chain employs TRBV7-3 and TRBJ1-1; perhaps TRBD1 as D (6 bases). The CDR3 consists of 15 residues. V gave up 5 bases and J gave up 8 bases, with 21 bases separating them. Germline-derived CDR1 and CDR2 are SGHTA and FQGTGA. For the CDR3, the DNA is TGTGCCAGCAGCCACAGGCAGACAGGCGACCTCGAAGCTTTCTTT. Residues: CASSHRQTGDLEAFF.

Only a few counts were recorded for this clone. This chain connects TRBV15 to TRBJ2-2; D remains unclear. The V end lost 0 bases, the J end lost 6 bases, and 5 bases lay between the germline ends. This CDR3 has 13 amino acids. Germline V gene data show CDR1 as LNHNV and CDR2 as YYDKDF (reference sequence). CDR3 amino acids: CATSRDFAGELFF. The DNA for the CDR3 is TGTGCCACCAGCAGAGATTTCGCCGGGGAGCTGTTTTTT.

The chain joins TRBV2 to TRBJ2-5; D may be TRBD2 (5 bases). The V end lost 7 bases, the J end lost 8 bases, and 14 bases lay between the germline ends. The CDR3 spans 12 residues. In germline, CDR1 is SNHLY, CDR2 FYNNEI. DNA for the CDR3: TGTGCCAGCAAAGCGGACCAAGGAACCCAGTACTTC. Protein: CASKADQGTQYF. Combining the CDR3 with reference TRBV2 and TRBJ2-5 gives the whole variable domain EPEVTQTPSHQVTQMGQEVILRCVPISNHLYFYWYRQILGQKVEFLVSFYNNEISEKSEIFDDQFSVERPDGSNFTLKIRSTKLEDSAMYFCASKADQGTQYFGPGTRLLVL.

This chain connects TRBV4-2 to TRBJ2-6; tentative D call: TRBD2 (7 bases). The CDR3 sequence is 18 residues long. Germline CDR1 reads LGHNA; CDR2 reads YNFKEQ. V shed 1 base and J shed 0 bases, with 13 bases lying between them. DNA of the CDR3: TGTGCCAGCAGCCAAGCGGGGGGCTTCAACTCTGGGGCCAACGTCCTGACTTTC. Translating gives CASSQAGGFNSGANVLTF.

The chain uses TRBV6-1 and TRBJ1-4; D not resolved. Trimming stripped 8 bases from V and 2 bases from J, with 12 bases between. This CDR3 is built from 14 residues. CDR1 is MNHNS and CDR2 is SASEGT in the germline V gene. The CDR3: CASGSQQTNEKLFF. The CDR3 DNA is TGTGCCAGCGGGTCTCAACAGACTAATGAAAAACTGTTTTTT.

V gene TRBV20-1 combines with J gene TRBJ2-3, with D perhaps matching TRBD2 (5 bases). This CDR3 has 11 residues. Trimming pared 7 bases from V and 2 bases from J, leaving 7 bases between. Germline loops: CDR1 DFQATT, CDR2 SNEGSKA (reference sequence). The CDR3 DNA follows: TGCAGTGGGGAGCACACAGATACGCAGTATTTT. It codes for CSGEHTDTQYF.

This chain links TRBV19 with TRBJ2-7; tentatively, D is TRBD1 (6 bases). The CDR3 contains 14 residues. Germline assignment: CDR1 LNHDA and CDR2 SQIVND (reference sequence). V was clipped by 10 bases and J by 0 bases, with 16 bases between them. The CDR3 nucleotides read TGTGCCACACGAGGGACACAGAGCTCCTACGAGCAGTACTTC. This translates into CATRGTQSSYEQYF.

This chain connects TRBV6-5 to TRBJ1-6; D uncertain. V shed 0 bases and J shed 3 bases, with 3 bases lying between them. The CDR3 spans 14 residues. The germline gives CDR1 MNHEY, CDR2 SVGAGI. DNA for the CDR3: TGTGCCAGCAGTTACTCGAGCTATAATTCACCCCTCCACTTT. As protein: CASSYSSYNSPLHF.

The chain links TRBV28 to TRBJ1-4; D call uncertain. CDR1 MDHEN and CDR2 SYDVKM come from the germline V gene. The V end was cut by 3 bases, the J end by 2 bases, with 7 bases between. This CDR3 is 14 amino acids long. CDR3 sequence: CASSLIQTNEKLFF. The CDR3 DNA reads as TGTGCCAGCAGTTTGATACAGACTAATGAAAAACTGTTTTTT.

CDR3 loop: CASSPSRTSGSVQYF. The DNA for the CDR3 is TGTGCCAGCAGTCCGTCAAGGACTAGCGGGAGTGTGCAGTACTTC. The chain recombines TRBV4-2 with TRBJ2-7, with 13 bases fitting TRBD2. The length of the CDR3 is 15 residues. Germline CDR1 LGHNA, CDR2 YNFKEQ. Unmatched junction bases numbered 11, after V lost 6 bases and J lost 9 bases.

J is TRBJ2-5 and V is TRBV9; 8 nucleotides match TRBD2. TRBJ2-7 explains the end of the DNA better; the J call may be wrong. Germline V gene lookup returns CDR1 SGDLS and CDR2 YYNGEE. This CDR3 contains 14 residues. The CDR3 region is CASSSGLASYEQYF. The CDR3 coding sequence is TGTGCCAGCAGCTCCGGACTAGCATCCTACGAGCAGTACTTC.

CDR3 sequence (DNA): TGTGCCAGCAGTGGGCCTGGGACAGATACGCAGTATTTT. Translation gives CASSGPGTDTQYF. The V and J genes are TRBV28 and TRBJ2-3; no definite D call. Trimming took 5 bases from V and 3 from J, leaving 9 bases between them. The V gene's germline CDR1 is MDHEN and CDR2 SYDVKM. The CDR3 spans 13 residues.

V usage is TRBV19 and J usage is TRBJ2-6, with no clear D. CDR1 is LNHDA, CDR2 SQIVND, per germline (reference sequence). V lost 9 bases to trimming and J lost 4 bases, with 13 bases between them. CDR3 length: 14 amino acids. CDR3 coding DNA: TGTGCCAGCAAATTTATGGCAGGGGCCAACGTCCTGACTTTC. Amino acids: CASKFMAGANVLTF.

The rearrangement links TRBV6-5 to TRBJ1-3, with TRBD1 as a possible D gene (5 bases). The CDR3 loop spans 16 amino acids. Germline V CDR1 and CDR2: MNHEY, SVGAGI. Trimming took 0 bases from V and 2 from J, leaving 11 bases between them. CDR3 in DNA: TGTGCCAGCAGTTACTCGCTTACAGGTCCTGGAAACACCATATATTTT. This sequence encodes CASSYSLTGPGNTIYF.

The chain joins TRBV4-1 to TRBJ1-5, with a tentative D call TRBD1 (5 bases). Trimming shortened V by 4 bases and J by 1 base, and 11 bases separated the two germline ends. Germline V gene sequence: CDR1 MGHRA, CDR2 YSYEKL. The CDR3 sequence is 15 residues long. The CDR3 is CASSPLTASNQPQHF. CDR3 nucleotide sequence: TGCGCCAGCAGCCCCTTGACAGCCAGCAATCAGCCCCAGCATTTT.

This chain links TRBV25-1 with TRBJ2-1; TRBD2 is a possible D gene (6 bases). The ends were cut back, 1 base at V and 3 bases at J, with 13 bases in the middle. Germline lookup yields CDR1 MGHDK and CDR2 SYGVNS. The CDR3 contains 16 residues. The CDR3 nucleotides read TGTGCCAGCAGTGAATCGGGGGACGGTAACTACAATGAGCAGTTCTTC. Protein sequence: CASSESGDGNYNEQFF.

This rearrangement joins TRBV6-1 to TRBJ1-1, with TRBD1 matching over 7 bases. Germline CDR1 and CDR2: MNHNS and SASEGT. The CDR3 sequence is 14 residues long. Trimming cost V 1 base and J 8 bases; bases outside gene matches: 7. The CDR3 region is CASSEVVGGAEAFF. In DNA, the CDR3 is TGTGCCAGCAGTGAAGTTGTAGGGGGCGCCGAAGCTTTCTTT.

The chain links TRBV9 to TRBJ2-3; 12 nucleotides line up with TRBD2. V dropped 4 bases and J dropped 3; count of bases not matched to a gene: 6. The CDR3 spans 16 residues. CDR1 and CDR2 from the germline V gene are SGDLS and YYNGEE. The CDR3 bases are TGTGCCAGCAGCCCTACTAGCGGGGGGAATACAGATACGCAGTATTTT. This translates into CASSPTSGGNTDTQYF.